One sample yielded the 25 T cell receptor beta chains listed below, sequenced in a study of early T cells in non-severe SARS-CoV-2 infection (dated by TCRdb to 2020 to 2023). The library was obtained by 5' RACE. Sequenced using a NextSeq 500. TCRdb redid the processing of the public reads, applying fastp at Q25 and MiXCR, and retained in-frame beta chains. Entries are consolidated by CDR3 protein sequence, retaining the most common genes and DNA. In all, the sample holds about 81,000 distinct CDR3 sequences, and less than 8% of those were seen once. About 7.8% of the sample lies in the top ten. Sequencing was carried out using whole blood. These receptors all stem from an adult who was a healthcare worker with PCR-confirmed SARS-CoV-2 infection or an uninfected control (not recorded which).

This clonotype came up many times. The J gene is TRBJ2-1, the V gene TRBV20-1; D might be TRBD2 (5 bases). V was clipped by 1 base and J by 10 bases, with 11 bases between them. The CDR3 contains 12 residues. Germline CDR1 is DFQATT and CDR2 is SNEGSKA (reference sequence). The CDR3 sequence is CSARVAGQEQFF. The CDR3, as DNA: TGCAGTGCTAGAGTGGCGGGTCAGGAGCAGTTCTTC.

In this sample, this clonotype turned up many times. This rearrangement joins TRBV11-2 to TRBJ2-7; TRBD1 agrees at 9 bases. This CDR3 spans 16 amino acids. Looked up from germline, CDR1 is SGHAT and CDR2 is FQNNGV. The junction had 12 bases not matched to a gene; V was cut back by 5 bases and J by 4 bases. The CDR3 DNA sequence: TGTGCCAGCAGCCCAATTGACAGGGGGGGATCATACGAGCAGTACTTC. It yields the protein CASSPIDRGGSYEQYF.

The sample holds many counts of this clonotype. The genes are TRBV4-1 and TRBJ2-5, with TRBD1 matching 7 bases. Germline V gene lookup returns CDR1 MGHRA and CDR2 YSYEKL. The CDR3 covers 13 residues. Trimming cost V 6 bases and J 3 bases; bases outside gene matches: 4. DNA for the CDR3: TGCGCCAGCAGTCGCGGACAGGAAGAGACCCAGTACTTC. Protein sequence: CASSRGQEETQYF.

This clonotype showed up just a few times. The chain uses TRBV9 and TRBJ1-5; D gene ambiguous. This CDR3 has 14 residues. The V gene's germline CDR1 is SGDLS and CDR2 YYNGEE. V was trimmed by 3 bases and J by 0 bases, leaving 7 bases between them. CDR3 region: CASSATTSNQPQHF. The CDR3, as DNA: TGTGCCAGCAGCGCGACAACTAGCAATCAGCCCCAGCATTTT.

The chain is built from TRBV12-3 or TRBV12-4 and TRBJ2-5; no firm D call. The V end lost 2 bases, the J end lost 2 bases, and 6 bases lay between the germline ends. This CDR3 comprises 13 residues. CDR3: CASSLNLQETQYF. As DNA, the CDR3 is TGTGCCAGCAGTTTAAACCTGCAAGAGACCCAGTACTTC.

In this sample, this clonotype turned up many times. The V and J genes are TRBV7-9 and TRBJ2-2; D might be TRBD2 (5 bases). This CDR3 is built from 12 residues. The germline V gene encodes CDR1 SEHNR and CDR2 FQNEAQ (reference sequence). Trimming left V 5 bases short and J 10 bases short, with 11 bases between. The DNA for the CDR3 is TGTGCCAGCAGCAACGCTCGGGAGGAGCTGTTTTTT. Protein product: CASSNAREELFF.

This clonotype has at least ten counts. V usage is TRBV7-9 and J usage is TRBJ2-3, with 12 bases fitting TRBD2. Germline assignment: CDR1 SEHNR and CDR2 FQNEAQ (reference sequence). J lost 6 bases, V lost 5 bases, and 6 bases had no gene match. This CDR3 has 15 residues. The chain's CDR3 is CASSGLAGPRDTQYF. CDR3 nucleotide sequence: TGTGCCAGCAGCGGACTAGCGGGGCCGAGGGATACGCAGTATTTT.

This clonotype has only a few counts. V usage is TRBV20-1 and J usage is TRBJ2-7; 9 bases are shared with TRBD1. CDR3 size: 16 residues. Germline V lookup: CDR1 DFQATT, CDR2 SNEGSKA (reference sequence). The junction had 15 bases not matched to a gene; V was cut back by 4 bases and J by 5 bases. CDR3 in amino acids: CSATGTGPRGRNEQYF. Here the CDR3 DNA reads TGCAGTGCTACCGGGACAGGGCCGCGGGGACGAAACGAGCAGTACTTC.

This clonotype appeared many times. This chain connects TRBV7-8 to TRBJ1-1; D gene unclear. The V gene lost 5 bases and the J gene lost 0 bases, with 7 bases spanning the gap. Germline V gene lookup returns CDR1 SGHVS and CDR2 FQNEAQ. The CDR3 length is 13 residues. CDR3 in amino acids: CASSAPMNTEAFF. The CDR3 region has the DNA TGTGCCAGCAGCGCACCGATGAACACTGAAGCTTTCTTT.

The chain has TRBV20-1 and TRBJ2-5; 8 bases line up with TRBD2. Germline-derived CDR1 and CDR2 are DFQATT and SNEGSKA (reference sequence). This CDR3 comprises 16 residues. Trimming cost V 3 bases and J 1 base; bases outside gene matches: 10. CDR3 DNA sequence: TGCAGTGCTAGTGACCTGAATAGCGGGGTCCAAGAGACCCAGTACTTC. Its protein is CSASDLNSGVQETQYF.

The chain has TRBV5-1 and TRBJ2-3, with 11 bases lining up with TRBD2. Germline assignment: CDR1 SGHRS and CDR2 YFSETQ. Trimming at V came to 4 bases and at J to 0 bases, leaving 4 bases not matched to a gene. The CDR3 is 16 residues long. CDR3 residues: CASSMGLAASTDTQYF. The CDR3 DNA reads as TGCGCCAGCAGCATGGGACTAGCGGCTAGCACAGATACGCAGTATTTT.

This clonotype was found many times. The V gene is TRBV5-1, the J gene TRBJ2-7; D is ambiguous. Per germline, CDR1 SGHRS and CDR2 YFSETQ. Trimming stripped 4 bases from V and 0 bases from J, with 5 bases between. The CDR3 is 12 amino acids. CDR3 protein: CASSESSYEQYF. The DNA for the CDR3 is TGCGCCAGCAGCGAAAGCTCCTACGAGCAGTACTTC.

The CDR3 region has the DNA TGTGCCAGCAGCTTAGGGCCGTACTCTGGAAACACCATATATTTT. It is translated as CASSLGPYSGNTIYF. The V gene is TRBV7-2, the J gene TRBJ1-3; no firm D call. The CDR3 extends over 15 amino acids. The V and J ends lost 1 base and 0 bases respectively, with 7 bases between them. Germline loops: CDR1 SGHTA, CDR2 FQGNSA.

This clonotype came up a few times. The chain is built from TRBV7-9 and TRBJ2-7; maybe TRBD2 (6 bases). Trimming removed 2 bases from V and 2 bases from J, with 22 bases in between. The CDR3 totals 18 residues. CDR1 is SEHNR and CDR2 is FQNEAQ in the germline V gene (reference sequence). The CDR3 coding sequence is TGTGCCAGCAGCTTACGCCCCACAGGACCCGGGAGAGCCTACGAGCAGTACTTC. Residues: CASSLRPTGPGRAYEQYF.

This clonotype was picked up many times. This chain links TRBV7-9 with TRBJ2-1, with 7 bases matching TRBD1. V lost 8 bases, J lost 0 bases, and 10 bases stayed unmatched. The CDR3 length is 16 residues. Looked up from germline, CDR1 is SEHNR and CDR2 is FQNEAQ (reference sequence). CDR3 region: CASYPGGTSSYNEQFF. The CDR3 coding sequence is TGTGCCAGCTACCCAGGGGGAACTAGCTCCTACAATGAGCAGTTCTTC.

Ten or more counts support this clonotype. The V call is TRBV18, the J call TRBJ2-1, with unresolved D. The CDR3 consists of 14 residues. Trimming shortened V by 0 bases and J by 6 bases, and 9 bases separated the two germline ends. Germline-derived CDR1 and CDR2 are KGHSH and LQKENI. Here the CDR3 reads CASSPPSRTNEQFF. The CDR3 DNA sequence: TGTGCCAGCTCACCACCGAGTAGAACCAATGAGCAGTTCTTC.

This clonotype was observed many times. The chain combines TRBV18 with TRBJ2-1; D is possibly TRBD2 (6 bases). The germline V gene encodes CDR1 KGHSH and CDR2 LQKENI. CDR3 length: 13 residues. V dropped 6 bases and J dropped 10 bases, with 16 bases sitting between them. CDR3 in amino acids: CASSPTNLAEQFF. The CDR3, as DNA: TGTGCCAGCTCGCCGACGAATCTAGCGGAGCAGTTCTTC.

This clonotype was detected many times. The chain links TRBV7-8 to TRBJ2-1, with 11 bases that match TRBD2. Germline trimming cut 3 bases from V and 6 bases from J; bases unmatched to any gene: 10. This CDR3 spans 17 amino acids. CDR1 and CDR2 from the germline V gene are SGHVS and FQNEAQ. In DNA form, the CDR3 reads TGTGCCAGCAGCTTTTCACCCGGGACTAGCGGAGGCAATGAGCAGTTCTTC. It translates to CASSFSPGTSGGNEQFF.

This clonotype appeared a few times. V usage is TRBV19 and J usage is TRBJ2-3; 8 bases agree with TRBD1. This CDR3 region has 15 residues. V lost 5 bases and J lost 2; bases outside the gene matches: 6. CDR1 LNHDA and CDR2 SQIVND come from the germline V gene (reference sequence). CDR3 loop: CASSRGQEITDTQYF. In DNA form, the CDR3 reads TGTGCCAGTAGTCGGGGACAGGAGATCACAGATACGCAGTATTTT.

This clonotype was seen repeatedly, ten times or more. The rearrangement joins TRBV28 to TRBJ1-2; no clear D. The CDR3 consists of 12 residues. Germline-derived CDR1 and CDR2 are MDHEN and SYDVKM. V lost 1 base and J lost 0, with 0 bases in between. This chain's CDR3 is CASSLSNYGYTF. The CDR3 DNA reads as TGTGCCAGCAGTTTATCTAACTATGGCTACACCTTC.

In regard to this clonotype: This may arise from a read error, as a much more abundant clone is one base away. The CDR3 bases are TGTGCCAGCAGCGCCTTGTCGCGACGGGGTCGAACGCCCACTGAAGCTTTCTTT. Translated, it gives CASSALSRRGRTPTEAFF. This chain links TRBV9 with TRBJ1-1; D not resolved. The CDR3 is made up of 18 amino acids. The V end lost 3 bases, the J end lost 4 bases, and 25 bases lay between the germline ends. Germline V gene lookup returns CDR1 SGDLS and CDR2 YYNGEE.

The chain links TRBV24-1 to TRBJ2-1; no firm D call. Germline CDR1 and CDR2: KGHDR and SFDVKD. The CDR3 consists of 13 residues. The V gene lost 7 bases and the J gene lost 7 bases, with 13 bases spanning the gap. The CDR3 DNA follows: TGTGCCACCAGCCGACCACAAGGGAATGAGCAGTTCTTC. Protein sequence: CATSRPQGNEQFF.

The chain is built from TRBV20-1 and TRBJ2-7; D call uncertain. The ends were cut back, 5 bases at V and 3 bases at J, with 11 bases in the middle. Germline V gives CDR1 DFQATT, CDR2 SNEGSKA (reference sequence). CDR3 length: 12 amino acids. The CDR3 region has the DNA TGCAGTGCTTTTACTCCCAACTACGAGCAGTACTTC. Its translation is CSAFTPNYEQYF.

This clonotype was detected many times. The CDR3 loop is CASSSLGQGTYEQYF. Here the CDR3 DNA reads TGTGCCAGCAGTTCTTTGGGACAGGGTACCTACGAGCAGTACTTC. The chain has TRBV6-2 or TRBV6-3 and TRBJ2-7; the match to TRBD1 covers 9 bases. CDR1 is MNHEY, CDR2 SVGEGT, per germline. This CDR3 spans 15 amino acids. With V trimmed by 4 bases and J by 2 bases, 6 bases remained unmatched.

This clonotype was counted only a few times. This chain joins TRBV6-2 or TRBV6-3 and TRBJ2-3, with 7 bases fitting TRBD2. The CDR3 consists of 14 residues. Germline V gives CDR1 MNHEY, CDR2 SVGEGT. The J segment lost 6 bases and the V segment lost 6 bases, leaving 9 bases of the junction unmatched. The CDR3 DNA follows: TGTGCCAGCAGCCGTGGACTAGAGGGGGATACGCAGTATTTT. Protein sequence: CASSRGLEGDTQYF.